These 30 T cell receptor beta chains share one sample of origin, sequenced in a study of T cells after yellow fever vaccination. TCRdb used MiXCR to reprocess the 5' RACE reads, holding one entry per CDR3 protein. This sample has around 400,000 distinct CDR3 sequences, with 11% found just once. This specimen was PBMCs, taken on the day of the first yellow fever vaccination. These receptors were taken from a man in his late teens or twenties who received the YFV17D yellow fever vaccine.

This clonotype was observed a few times. This chain connects TRBV29-1 to TRBJ2-7, with 7 bases aligning to TRBD1. Germline CDR1 SQVTM, CDR2 ANQGSEA. The trim removed 4 bases at V and 6 bases at J, leaving 6 bases unmatched. The CDR3 has 12 residues. The CDR3 loop reads CSVGQGVSEQYF. In nucleotides, the CDR3 is TGCAGCGTTGGGCAGGGGGTGTCCGAGCAGTACTTC.

This chain links TRBV20-1 with TRBJ1-1, with 8 bases lining up with TRBD1. Trimming at V came to 4 bases and at J to 5 bases, leaving 12 bases not matched to a gene. This CDR3 has 15 amino acids. Germline CDR1 is DFQATT and CDR2 is SNEGSKA (reference sequence). The CDR3 is CSATTFGQGETEAFF. The DNA for the CDR3 is TGCAGTGCTACAACCTTTGGACAGGGTGAAACTGAAGCTTTCTTT.

This clonotype was detected a few times. The chain couples TRBV7-9 to TRBJ2-3; TRBD2 matches at 8 bases. V lost 4 bases to trimming and J lost 4 bases; unmatched junction nucleotides: 7. The CDR3 is made up of 15 amino acids. Germline lookup yields CDR1 SEHNR and CDR2 FQNEAQ (reference sequence). CDR3 loop: CASSSPRGGADTQYF. CDR3 DNA: TGTGCCAGCAGCTCACCTCGGGGGGGGGCAGATACGCAGTATTTT.

This clonotype occurred once. The chain joins TRBV4-3 to TRBJ2-3, with 8 bases matching TRBD1. With 5 bases clipped from V and 14 bases from J, the junction kept 9 bases outside the gene matches. CDR1 is LGHNA, CDR2 YSLEER, per germline. CDR3 length equals 12 residues. The CDR3 DNA follows: TGCGCCAGCAGCGCTGGACAGGGTCGACCGTATTTT. Translating it yields CASSAGQGRPYF.

This clonotype was picked up a small number of times. The chain uses TRBV4-1 and TRBJ1-3; TRBD1 is a possible D gene (5 bases). Deletions cut 0 bases from V and 1 base from J, with 13 bases between. Germline-derived CDR1 and CDR2 are MGHRA and YSYEKL. CDR3 length: 17 amino acids. CDR3 amino acids: CASSQDPPGGSGNTIYF. The DNA of the CDR3 is TGCGCCAGCAGCCAAGATCCTCCTGGGGGATCTGGAAACACCATATATTTT.

J is TRBJ2-5 and V is TRBV12-3 or TRBV12-4; no clear D. The CDR3 spans 14 residues. V shed 8 bases and J shed 2 bases, with 15 bases lying between them. The CDR3, as DNA: TGTGCCAGCGCCAGGTGGCCAAAACAAGAGACCCAGTACTTC. Amino acid sequence: CASARWPKQETQYF.

This clonotype was counted between two and nine times. The CDR3 DNA reads as TGTGCCAGCGGAGTCAACGGGGGCCAAGAGACCCAGTACTTC. This codes for CASGVNGGQETQYF. V gene TRBV7-9 combines with J gene TRBJ2-5, with a possible D match to TRBD2 (6 bases). The V end was cut by 8 bases, the J end by 1 base, with 14 bases between. CDR1 and CDR2 (germline): SEHNR, FQNEAQ (reference sequence). The CDR3 consists of 14 residues.

V and J are TRBV21-1 and TRBJ1-6; the table's D call TRBD1 went unverified against the DNA. TRBV21-1 is a pseudogene. CDR3 length: 16 residues. The DNA of the CDR3 is TGTGCCAGCAGCAAAGTGATTGGACAGGTGGATTCACCCCTCCACTTT. It yields the protein CASSKVIGQVDSPLHF.

The chain carries TRBV4-3 and TRBJ2-2, with TRBD2 as a possible D gene (6 bases). This CDR3 has 19 amino acids. Trimming removed 0 bases from V and 3 bases from J, with 20 bases in between. Germline CDR1 reads LGHNA; CDR2 reads YSLEER. The DNA for the CDR3 is TGCGCCAGCAGCCAAGATTACCCCAGCTGGGACTCATACACCGGGGAGCTGTTTTTT. This sequence encodes CASSQDYPSWDSYTGELFF.

J is TRBJ2-7 and V is TRBV4-2; D might be TRBD2 (5 bases). Between the trimmed V and J ends, which lost 4 bases and 2 bases, there was a span of 12 bases. Germline CDR1 LGHNA, CDR2 YNFKEQ. CDR3 size: 14 residues. The CDR3 coding sequence is TGTGCCAGCAGCCTAGGACTGGAGACCTACGAGCAGTACTTC. As protein: CASSLGLETYEQYF.

The chain has TRBV12-3 or TRBV12-4 and TRBJ1-1; maybe TRBD1 (5 bases). The CDR3 contains 14 residues. Trimming left V 7 bases short and J 1 base short, with 13 bases between. CDR3 loop: CASTLWGENTEAFF. The CDR3, as DNA: TGTGCCAGCACCCTGTGGGGGGAGAACACTGAAGCTTTCTTT.

V gene TRBV20-1 combines with J gene TRBJ2-3; 11 nucleotides agree with TRBD2. The V gene's germline CDR1 is DFQATT and CDR2 SNEGSKA (reference sequence). Trimming at V came to 3 bases and at J to 3 bases, leaving 5 bases not matched to a gene. The CDR3 loop spans 15 amino acids. CDR3 DNA: TGCAGTGCTAGTAGCGGGGGGGCCAGAACAGATACGCAGTATTTT. Translating it yields CSASSGGARTDTQYF.

This clonotype was seen more than once but under ten times. V gene TRBV6-2 or TRBV6-3 combines with J gene TRBJ1-2; D is unresolved. The CDR3 is 11 residues long. CDR1 and CDR2 (germline): MNHEY, SVGEGT. The V gene lost 7 bases and the J gene lost 5 bases, with 8 bases spanning the gap. DNA for the CDR3: TGTGCCAGCACCTCGGTTTATGGCTACACCTTC. It codes for CASTSVYGYTF.

This clonotype appeared a few times. The chain links TRBV7-9 to TRBJ1-6; unclear D gene. CDR1 is SEHNR and CDR2 is FQNEAQ in the germline V gene (reference sequence). Trimming pared 5 bases from V and 11 bases from J, leaving 16 bases between. The CDR3 contains 14 residues. The CDR3 here is CASSPPGRATPLHF. CDR3 DNA sequence: TGTGCCAGCAGCCCCCCGGGTAGGGCGACACCCCTCCACTTT.

This clonotype has only a few counts. J is TRBJ2-1 and V is TRBV7-3; the D gene is possibly TRBD2 (5 bases). Germline loops: CDR1 SGHTA, CDR2 FQGTGA. The CDR3 has 14 residues. V lost 6 bases and J 2 bases, leaving 11 bases between the germline ends. The CDR3 protein is CASSSLATYNEQFF. The CDR3 DNA reads TGTGCCAGCAGTTCCCTAGCCACCTACAATGAGCAGTTCTTC.

The chain is built from TRBV21-1 and TRBJ1-2. TRBV21-1 is labeled a pseudogene. The CDR3 has 17 amino acids. The CDR3 region is CASSKFPLPTHLEGYTF. In DNA form, the CDR3 reads TGTGCCAGCAGCAAATTCCCATTGCCCACCCATTTGGAGGGCTACACCTTC.

The J gene is TRBJ2-1, the V gene TRBV7-9, with D possibly matching TRBD1 (6 bases). The CDR3 is 13 residues long. Germline V gene sequence: CDR1 SEHNR, CDR2 FQNEAQ (reference sequence). Trimming took 7 bases from V and 9 from J, leaving 16 bases between them. CDR3 DNA: TGTGCCAGCATCCACCAGGGGTTCCGTGAGCAGTTCTTC. It is translated as CASIHQGFREQFF.

This clonotype was observed a few times. The gene calls are TRBV12-3 or TRBV12-4 and TRBJ1-6, with 7 nucleotides matching TRBD1. Germline trimming cut 5 bases from V and 7 bases from J; bases unmatched to any gene: 5. The CDR3 has 14 residues. The CDR3, as DNA: TGTGCCAGCAGTACCTGGACAGGAAATTCACCCCTCCACTTT. This translates into CASSTWTGNSPLHF.

The chain couples TRBV4-3 to TRBJ1-2; maybe TRBD1 (5 bases). The CDR3 loop spans 14 amino acids. Trimming cost V 0 bases and J 8 bases, with 13 bases left between them. Germline assignment: CDR1 LGHNA and CDR2 YSLEER. The CDR3 DNA reads as TGCGCCAGCAGCCAAGATGGGACTTATGGGGGCTACACCTTC. This codes for CASSQDGTYGGYTF.

The chain combines TRBV7-9 with TRBJ2-3; 13 bases map to TRBD2. Germline V gene data show CDR1 as SEHNR and CDR2 as FQNEAQ (reference sequence). CDR3 length equals 16 residues. J was trimmed by 10 bases and V by 3 bases; bases with no gene match: 10. This CDR3 is CASSFLRTSGGPAQYF. CDR3 coding DNA: TGTGCCAGCAGCTTTTTGCGGACTAGCGGGGGCCCCGCGCAGTATTTT.

This clonotype appeared a few times. The gene calls are TRBV28 and TRBJ2-5, with D perhaps given as TRBD1 or TRBD2 (5 bases each). The CDR3 extends over 18 amino acids. Per germline, CDR1 MDHEN and CDR2 SYDVKM. V was clipped by 6 bases and J by 0 bases, with 23 bases between them. The CDR3 loop reads CASSPYDGATKHQETQYF. The CDR3 coding sequence is TGTGCCAGCAGCCCGTACGACGGGGCTACCAAACACCAAGAGACCCAGTACTTC.

V usage is TRBV28 and J usage is TRBJ2-7, with 7 bases aligning to TRBD2. The junction had 4 bases not matched to a gene; V was cut back by 5 bases and J by 0 bases. Germline V gene data show CDR1 as MDHEN and CDR2 as SYDVKM. The CDR3 has 14 amino acids. The CDR3 loop reads CASSAAGSSYEQYV. CDR3 sequence (DNA): TGTGCCAGCAGTGCAGCGGGGAGCTCCTACGAGCAGTACGTC.

This clonotype showed up many times. V gene TRBV5-6 combines with J gene TRBJ1-1; D not certain. Germline-derived CDR1 and CDR2 are SGHDT and YYEEEE. The ends were cut back, 0 bases at V and 3 bases at J, with 3 bases in the middle. This CDR3 is 12 amino acids long. In DNA, the CDR3 is TGTGCCAGCAGCTTGGGCGACACTGAAGCTTTCTTT. It is translated as CASSLGDTEAFF.

The chain has TRBV2 and TRBJ1-5; tentative D call: TRBD1 (5 bases). The CDR3 covers 13 residues. Trimming removed 3 bases at V and 7 bases at J, with 10 bases between. Germline V gives CDR1 SNHLY, CDR2 FYNNEI. The DNA for the CDR3 is TGTGCCAGCAGTGACCAGGGCGGGCAGCCCCAGCATTTT. Its protein is CASSDQGGQPQHF.

The CDR3, as DNA: TGCGCCAGCAGCCCATACCTAGTTCAAGAGACCCAGTACTTC. Amino acids: CASSPYLVQETQYF. The chain is built from TRBV5-1 and TRBJ2-5; unclear D gene. V was shortened by 4 bases and J by 2 bases, with 12 bases between the two germline ends. Germline V gives CDR1 SGHRS, CDR2 YFSETQ. This CDR3 spans 14 amino acids.

The genes are TRBV12-3 or TRBV12-4 and TRBJ1-1; a weak D match, TRBD1 (5 bases). Trimming took off 2 bases at V and 8 bases at J, with 15 bases between the two ends. The CDR3 covers 14 residues. CDR3 nucleotides: TGTGCCAGCAGTTTACGGGACCTCCGAATAGAAGCTTTCTTT. It yields the protein CASSLRDLRIEAFF.

This clonotype was found a few times. The J gene is TRBJ2-7, the V gene TRBV5-4; possible D gene TRBD2, 5 bases. The CDR3 has 14 amino acids. CDR1 is SGHNT and CDR2 is YYREEE in the germline V gene (reference sequence). Trimming took 4 bases from V and 1 from J, leaving 12 bases between them. The CDR3 protein is CASSPGSRSYEQYF. The CDR3 coding sequence is TGTGCCAGCAGCCCTGGGAGCAGGTCCTACGAGCAGTACTTC. Supplemented by reference TRBV5-4 and TRBJ2-7, the full variable domain reads ETGVTQSPTHLIKTRGQQVTLRCSSQSGHNTVSWYQQALGQGPQFIFQYYREEENGRGNFPPRFSGLQFPNYSSELNVNALELDDSALYLCASSPGSRSYEQYFGPGTRLTVT.

A few counts support this clonotype. The gene calls are TRBV5-1 and TRBJ2-6; D is uncertain. Per germline, CDR1 SGHRS and CDR2 YFSETQ. The CDR3 runs to 18 residues. Trimming removed 3 bases at V and 2 bases at J, with 18 bases between. The CDR3 reads CASSWMNSMGPGANVLTF. DNA for the CDR3: TGCGCCAGCAGCTGGATGAATAGTATGGGCCCTGGGGCCAACGTCCTGACTTTC.

The sample holds a few counts of this clonotype. This rearrangement joins TRBV19 to TRBJ1-2; D gene unclear. The CDR3 totals 13 residues. Germline CDR1 and CDR2: LNHDA and SQIVND (reference sequence). The germline V and J ends were trimmed by 7 bases and 4 bases, with 13 bases remaining between them. The chain's CDR3 is CASKRSLLYGYTF. CDR3 in DNA: TGTGCCAGTAAACGTTCTCTTCTCTATGGCTACACCTTC.

This clonotype occurred many times. The CDR3 is CASSLAGQGYEQYV. The CDR3 coding sequence is TGCGCCAGCAGCTTGGCGGGACAGGGATACGAGCAGTACGTC. This rearrangement joins TRBV5-1 to TRBJ2-7, with 9 bases fitting TRBD1. Looked up from germline, CDR1 is SGHRS and CDR2 is YFSETQ. The CDR3 spans 14 residues. Trimming took 0 bases from V and 4 from J; bases not matched to a gene: 2.